Detailed here is one TCR beta chain. These data belong to a study of T cell responses to AZD1222 COVID-19 vaccine. Produced via immunoSEQ multiplex PCR; TCRdb's table is partial and in-frame only. The repertoire holds 90,000 to 120,000 clones, with 87% as singletons. This sample comprised peripheral blood, obtained on day 0 of AZD1222 vaccination. This receptor was taken from an adult in good health.

The CDR3 nucleotides read TGTGCCAGCAGTTACGTTCGGGGAATAGCCTACGAGCAGTACTTC. Residues: CASSYVRGIAYEQYF. This chain joins TRBV6-2 or TRBV6-3 and TRBJ2-7, with a weak D call TRBD2 (5 bases). Trimming took off 2 bases at V and 2 bases at J, with 13 bases between the two ends. CDR1 and CDR2 (germline): MNHEY, SVGEGT. This CDR3 comprises 15 residues.